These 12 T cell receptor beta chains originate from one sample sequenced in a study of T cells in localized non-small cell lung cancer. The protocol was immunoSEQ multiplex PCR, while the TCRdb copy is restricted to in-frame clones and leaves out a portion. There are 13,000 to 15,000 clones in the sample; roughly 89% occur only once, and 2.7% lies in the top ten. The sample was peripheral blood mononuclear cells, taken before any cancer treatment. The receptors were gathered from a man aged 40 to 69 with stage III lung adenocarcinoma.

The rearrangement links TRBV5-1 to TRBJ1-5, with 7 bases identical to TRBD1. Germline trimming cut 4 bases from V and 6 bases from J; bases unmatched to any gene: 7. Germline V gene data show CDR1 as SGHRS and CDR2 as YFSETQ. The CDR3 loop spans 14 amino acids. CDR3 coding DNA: TGCGCCAGCAGCGAACAGGGGTCGTCTCAGCCCCAGCATTTT. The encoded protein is CASSEQGSSQPQHF.

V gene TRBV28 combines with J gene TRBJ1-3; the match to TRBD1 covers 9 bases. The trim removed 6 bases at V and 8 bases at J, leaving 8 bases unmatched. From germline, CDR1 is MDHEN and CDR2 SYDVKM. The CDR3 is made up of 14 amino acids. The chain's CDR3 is CASSPGTGLHTIYF. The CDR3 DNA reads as TGTGCCAGCAGCCCGGGGACAGGGCTGCACACCATATATTTT.

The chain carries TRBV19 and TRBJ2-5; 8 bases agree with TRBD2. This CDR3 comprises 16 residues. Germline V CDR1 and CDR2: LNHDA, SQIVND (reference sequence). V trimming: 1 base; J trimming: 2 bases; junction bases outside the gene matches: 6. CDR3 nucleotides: TGTGCCAGTAGTATAGGGGCTAGCGGGCGACAAGAGACCCAGTACTTC. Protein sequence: CASSIGASGRQETQYF.

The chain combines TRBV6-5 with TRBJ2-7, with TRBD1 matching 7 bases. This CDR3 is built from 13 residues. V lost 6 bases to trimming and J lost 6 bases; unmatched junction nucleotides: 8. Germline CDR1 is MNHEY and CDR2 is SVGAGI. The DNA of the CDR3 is TGTGCCAGCAGGCAGCCCCCAGGGGGCGAGCAGTACTTC. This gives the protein CASRQPPGGEQYF.

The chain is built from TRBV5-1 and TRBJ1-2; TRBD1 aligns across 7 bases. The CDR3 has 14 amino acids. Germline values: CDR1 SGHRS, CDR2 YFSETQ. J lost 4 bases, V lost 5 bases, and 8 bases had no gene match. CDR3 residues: CASSDRTGSYGYTF. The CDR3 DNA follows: TGCGCCAGCAGTGATCGGACAGGTAGCTATGGCTACACCTTC.

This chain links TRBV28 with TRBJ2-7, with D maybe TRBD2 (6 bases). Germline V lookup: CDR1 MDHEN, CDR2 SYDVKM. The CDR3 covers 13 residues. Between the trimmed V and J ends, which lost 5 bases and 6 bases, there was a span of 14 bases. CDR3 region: CASSRGPGGEQYF. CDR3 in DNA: TGTGCCAGCAGTAGAGGACCCGGGGGCGAGCAGTACTTC.

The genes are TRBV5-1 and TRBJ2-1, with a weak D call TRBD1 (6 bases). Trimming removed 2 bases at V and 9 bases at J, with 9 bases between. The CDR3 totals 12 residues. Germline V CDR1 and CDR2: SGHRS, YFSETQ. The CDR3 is CASSLNRAEQFF. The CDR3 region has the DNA TGCGCCAGCAGCTTAAACAGGGCTGAGCAGTTCTTC.

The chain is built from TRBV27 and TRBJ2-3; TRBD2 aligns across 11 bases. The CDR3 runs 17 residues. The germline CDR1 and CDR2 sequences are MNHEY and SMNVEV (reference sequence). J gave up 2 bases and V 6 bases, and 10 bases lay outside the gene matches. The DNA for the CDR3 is TGTGCCAGCAGCCACCGAACGGGACTAGCGGTCACAGATACGCAGTATTTT. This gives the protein CASSHRTGLAVTDTQYF.

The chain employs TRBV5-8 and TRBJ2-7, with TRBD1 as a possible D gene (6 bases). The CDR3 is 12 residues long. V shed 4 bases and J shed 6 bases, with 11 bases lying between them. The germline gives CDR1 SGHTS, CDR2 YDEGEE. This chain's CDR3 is CASSLIGGEQYF. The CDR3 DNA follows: TGTGCCAGCAGCCTCATAGGGGGCGAGCAGTACTTC.

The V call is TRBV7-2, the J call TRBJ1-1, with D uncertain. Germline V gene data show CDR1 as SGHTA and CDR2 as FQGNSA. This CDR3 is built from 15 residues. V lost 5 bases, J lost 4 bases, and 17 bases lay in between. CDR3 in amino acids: CASSQGHVSVTEAFF. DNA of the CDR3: TGTGCCAGCAGCCAAGGGCATGTTTCTGTCACTGAAGCTTTCTTT.

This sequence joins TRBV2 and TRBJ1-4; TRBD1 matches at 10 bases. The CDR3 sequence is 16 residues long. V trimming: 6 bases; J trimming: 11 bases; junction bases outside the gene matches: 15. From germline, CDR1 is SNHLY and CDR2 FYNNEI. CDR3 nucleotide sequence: TGTGCCAGCAGGTCCGGGACAGGGGCCACCATCGAGAAACTGTTTTTT. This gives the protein CASRSGTGATIEKLFF.

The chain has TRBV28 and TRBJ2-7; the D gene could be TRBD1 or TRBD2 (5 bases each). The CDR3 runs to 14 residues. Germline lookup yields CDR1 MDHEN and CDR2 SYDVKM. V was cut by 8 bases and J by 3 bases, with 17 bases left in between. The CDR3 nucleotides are TGTGCCAGCTCTCACGGGGCAGGAATCTACGAGCAGTACTTC. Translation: CASSHGAGIYEQYF.